This T cell receptor (beta chain) was observed in a study of blood T cell repertoires in COVID-19 (dated by TCRdb to the early 2020s). Describing the broader study: Samples from collaborators originated in the United States, Italy and Spain and spanned both the acute and convalescent phases of COVID-19. The prospective study material was composed of cDNA or gDNA derived from T cells, B-cell-depleted T cells, or PBMCs. Subjects who had been exposed to COVID-19, were actively infected with it, or had recovered from it provided the deeply sampled blood TCRbeta repertoires that made up the dataset. The repertoires were made available in a free public database intended to serve as a resource for research on the immune response to SARS-CoV-2. Samples were obtained from the ongoing ImmuneRACE study (first 160 participants) and from 1,254 subjects provided by 6 global collaborators. The sample metadata nearly always contained a de-identified subject ID, COVID-19 status, age in years and sex. Where HLA class I and class II types were available, the types were taken from metadata supplied by the sample provider, not from assay-based typing. Beyond this particular receptor, the publication reports: Clinical and demographic metadata were provided uncurated, with the amount varying by source and participant.

The V end loses 4 bases and the J end loses 9 bases, and a stretch of 22 bases separates them. Its CDR3 holds 16 amino acids, cysteine through phenylalanine. The retained sequence is limited to the CDR3, 48 bases, with the frame set at the first base. Sequences MNHEY (CDR1) and SMNVEV (CDR2) are obtained from the germline V gene (reference sequence). As to this clone: What antigen it recognizes has not been identified. The record has no base qualities; no much larger clone is one base away.

TCRbeta CDR3 regions were amplified from genomic DNA using the immunoSEQ Assay, a bias-controlled multiplex PCR. Regarding the original processing steps: Nucleated cell counts per sample were estimated from amplification of reference gene primers within the assay. Sequence reads were collapsed and filtered to measure the absolute abundance of every unique TCRbeta CDR3 rearrangement. Productive Simpson clonality was computed per sample as the square root of Simpson's diversity index over productive rearrangements. TCRdb re-hosts the immuneACCESS table, in-frame sequences only. Its copies lack some clones; in the studies checked, an unresolved V gene accounts for under half of them, and the cause for the rest is not known. That table is the source of V, J and clone size, and D and trimming were worked out from the DNA. The sample contains 230,000 or so clones, roughly 80% of them found a single time. The ten largest clones take up just under 20% of the sample.

Whole blood was collected in K2EDTA tubes by collaborating institutions according to the institutions' own protocols. For TCRbeta analysis, collaborator samples were shipped as frozen whole blood, as isolated PBMCs, or as DNA extracted from either sample type. This receptor was identified in a man aged 30 to 39 with active or convalescent COVID-19. The sequencing sample was made of peripheral blood. The chain links TRBV27 with TRBJ2-1; the D gene is perhaps TRBD2, on 7 matching bases. The CDR3 sequence is CASSYGRGGRPVEQFF. The sequence in DNA is TGTGCCAGCAGTTATGGGAGGGGGGGCAGGCCGGTTGAGCAGTTCTTC.